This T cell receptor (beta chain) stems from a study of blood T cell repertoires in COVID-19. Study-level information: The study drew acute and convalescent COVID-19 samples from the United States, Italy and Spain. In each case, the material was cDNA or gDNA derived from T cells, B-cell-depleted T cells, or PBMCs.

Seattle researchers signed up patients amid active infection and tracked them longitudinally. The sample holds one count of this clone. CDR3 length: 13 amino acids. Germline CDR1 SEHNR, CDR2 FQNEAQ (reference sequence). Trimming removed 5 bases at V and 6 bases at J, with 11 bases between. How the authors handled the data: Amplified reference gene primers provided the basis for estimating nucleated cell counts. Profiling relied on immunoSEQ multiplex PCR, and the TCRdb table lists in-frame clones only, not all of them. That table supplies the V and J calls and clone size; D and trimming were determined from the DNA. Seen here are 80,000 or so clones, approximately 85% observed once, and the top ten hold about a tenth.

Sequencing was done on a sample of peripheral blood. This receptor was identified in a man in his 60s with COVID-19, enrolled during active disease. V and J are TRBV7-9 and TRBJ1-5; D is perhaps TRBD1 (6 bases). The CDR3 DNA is TGTGCCAGCAGCGGAACAGGGTTTCAGCCCCAGCATTTT. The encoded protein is CASSGTGFQPQHF.